The 26 T cell receptor beta chains below all came from one sample that was sequenced in a study of T cells in Graves' hyperthyroidism and ophthalmopathy. The investigators amplified TCR beta CDR3 regions from RNA transcripts. With the HTBI primer set, the TCR CDR3 went through a first round of RT-PCR. TCRdb processed the multiplex PCR reads anew with MiXCR; each CDR3 protein has one entry. Among roughly 500,000 distinct CDR3 sequences, approximately 16% were seen once, and the ten largest hold approximately 30%. The sequencing input was blood. These receptors were collected from a woman aged 25 to 39 with Graves' ophthalmopathy.

The chain has TRBV7-6 and TRBJ1-3; the D is unclear. CDR1 is SGHVS and CDR2 is FNYEAQ in the germline V gene. Trimming took 5 bases from V and 0 from J, leaving 11 bases between them. The CDR3 has 15 amino acids. The CDR3 nucleotides read TGTGCCAGCAGCCTCAAAGAGCTCTCTGGAAACACCATATATTTT. Translation gives CASSLKELSGNTIYF.

This clonotype was seen repeatedly, ten times or more. V usage is TRBV12-3 or TRBV12-4 and J usage is TRBJ2-1; weak D call: TRBD1 (6 bases). There are 15 residues in the CDR3. The germline V and J ends were trimmed by 1 base and 4 bases, with 11 bases remaining between them. CDR3 region: CASSLGAGEYNEQFF. The DNA of the CDR3 is TGTGCCAGCAGTTTAGGGGCAGGGGAATACAATGAGCAGTTCTTC.

This clonotype was observed at least ten times. This chain links TRBV28 with TRBJ2-7; 13 bases match TRBD2. The CDR3 spans 15 residues. The V gene's germline CDR1 is MDHEN and CDR2 SYDVKM. Trimming took 5 bases from V and 6 from J; bases not matched to a gene: 7. The CDR3 sequence is CASSRPWTSGSEQYF. CDR3 in DNA: TGTGCCAGCAGTCGCCCATGGACTAGCGGGAGCGAGCAGTACTTC.

This clonotype was counted only a few times. CDR3 sequence reads: CASSEFGDEQFF. The DNA for the CDR3 is TGTGCCAGCAGTGAATTCGGAGATGAGCAGTTCTTC. V gene TRBV25-1 combines with J gene TRBJ2-1; D is unclear. The CDR3 spans 12 residues. Germline CDR1 MGHDK, CDR2 SYGVNS. V lost 1 base and J lost 8, with 6 bases in between.

Remarks on this clonotype: This sequence may be a read error, since a much larger clone differs from it by one base. V usage is TRBV4-3 and J usage is TRBJ2-1, with D possibly matching TRBD2 (6 bases). The germline gives CDR1 LGHNA, CDR2 YSLEER. The CDR3 length is 18 residues. V was cut by 0 bases and J by 6 bases, with 21 bases left in between. CDR3 DNA sequence: TGCGCCAGCAGCCAAGAGACGTTCGGGAGAATGGCCTGCAATGAGCAGTTCTTC. Its protein product is CASSQETFGRMACNEQFF.

This clonotype has more than one count but fewer than ten. This sequence joins TRBV20-1 and TRBJ2-1, with D possibly being TRBD1 or TRBD2 (5 bases each). The CDR3 length is 14 residues. Germline CDR1 is DFQATT and CDR2 is SNEGSKA (reference sequence). V lost 2 bases, J lost 6 bases, and 14 bases lay in between. The CDR3 sequence: CSARHRDRGNEQFF. DNA of the CDR3: TGCAGTGCTAGACACCGGGACCGAGGCAATGAGCAGTTCTTC.

The chain has TRBV6-2 or TRBV6-3 and TRBJ2-7; D ambiguous. The CDR3 has 15 residues. V was clipped by 6 bases and J by 0 bases, with 15 bases between them. Germline V gives CDR1 MNHEY, CDR2 SVGEGT. The CDR3 coding sequence is TGTGCCAGCAGATCGCTAGAGGCCCACTCCTACGAGCAGTACTTC. This translates into CASRSLEAHSYEQYF.

The chain links TRBV4-3 to TRBJ2-5; D is undetermined. Deletions cut 2 bases from V and 4 bases from J, with 14 bases between. Germline V lookup: CDR1 LGHNA, CDR2 YSLEER. CDR3 length: 15 residues. CDR3 sequence: CASSQNRARGETQYF. The CDR3 region has the DNA TGCGCCAGCAGCCAAAACCGGGCACGTGGAGAGACCCAGTACTTC.

This sequence joins TRBV6-9 and TRBJ2-7; D remains ambiguous. The CDR3 spans 15 residues. Trimming pared 3 bases from V and 2 bases from J, leaving 14 bases between. CDR1 is MNHGY and CDR2 is SVAAGI in the germline V gene. CDR3 protein: CASSYQWEEPYEQYF. CDR3 DNA: TGTGCCAGCAGTTACCAATGGGAAGAACCCTACGAGCAGTACTTC.

This chain links TRBV4-3 with TRBJ2-2, with D perhaps TRBD1 (8 bases). Trimming left V 8 bases short and J 4 bases short, with 17 bases between. Germline-derived CDR1 and CDR2 are LGHNA and YSLEER. This CDR3 comprises 15 residues. CDR3 bases: TGCGCCAGCGGGCTACAGGGGGGGGGCACCGGGGAGCTGTTTTTT. Protein product: CASGLQGGGTGELFF.

This clonotype has ten or more counts. The chain has TRBV6-2 or TRBV6-3 and TRBJ2-3; possibly TRBD2 for D (6 bases). CDR1 and CDR2 (germline): MNHEY, SVGEGT. The germline V and J ends were trimmed by 0 bases and 1 base, with 8 bases remaining between them. CDR3 size: 15 residues. The CDR3 spells CASSYSREGTDTQYF. The CDR3 DNA is TGTGCCAGCAGTTACTCGCGGGAAGGCACAGATACGCAGTATTTT.

This clonotype was counted a few times. V usage is TRBV14 and J usage is TRBJ2-1; unclear D gene. The CDR3 is 14 amino acids. CDR1 SGHDN and CDR2 FVKESK come from the germline V gene. Trimming removed 1 base at V and 6 bases at J, with 10 bases between. CDR3 protein: CASSQAGLGNEQFF. The CDR3 DNA follows: TGTGCCAGCAGCCAAGCGGGTCTGGGCAATGAGCAGTTCTTC.

This clonotype was found many times. V and J are TRBV7-2 and TRBJ2-3; D call uncertain. The germline CDR1 and CDR2 sequences are SGHTA and FQGNSA. Trimming took 5 bases from V and 5 from J, leaving 11 bases between them. CDR3 length: 13 residues. DNA for the CDR3: TGTGCCAGCAGCCCCTACTCGGAAGATACGCAGTATTTT. Its translation: CASSPYSEDTQYF. The full variable domain, completed using reference TRBV7-2 and TRBJ2-3, is GAGVSQSPSNKVTEKGKDVELRCDPISGHTALYWYRQSLGQGLEFLIYFQGNSAPDKSGLPSDRFSAERTGGSVSTLTIQRTQQEDSAVYLCASSPYSEDTQYFGPGTRLTVL.

This clonotype has just a few counts. This sequence joins TRBV5-4 and TRBJ2-7; no definite D call. In germline, CDR1 is SGHNT, CDR2 YYREEE (reference sequence). V shed 0 bases and J shed 4 bases, with 11 bases lying between them. This CDR3 is built from 14 residues. CDR3 coding DNA: TGTGCCAGCAGCTTGGGGCGATTTGGGTACGAGCAGTACTTC. Encoded protein: CASSLGRFGYEQYF.

This clonotype was observed at least ten times. The chain has TRBV11-1 and TRBJ2-7, with TRBD1 identical over 8 bases. With 2 bases clipped from V and 1 base from J, the junction kept 4 bases outside the gene matches. Germline loops: CDR1 SGHAT, CDR2 FQDESV (reference sequence). The CDR3 is made up of 15 amino acids. The CDR3 region is CASSLRGQGSYEQYF. CDR3 in DNA: TGTGCCAGCAGCTTAAGAGGACAGGGATCCTACGAGCAGTACTTC.

V gene TRBV20-1 combines with J gene TRBJ2-1; 15 nucleotides agree with TRBD2. The V gene end was trimmed by 6 bases and the J gene end by 4 bases; junction bases not matched to a gene: 10. Germline assignment: CDR1 DFQATT and CDR2 SNEGSKA (reference sequence). The CDR3 extends over 17 amino acids. The CDR3 reads CSARIPGLAGGYNEQFF. CDR3 sequence (DNA): TGCAGTGCGAGAATACCGGGACTAGCGGGGGGTTACAATGAGCAGTTCTTC.

There are a few counts of this clonotype. The chain uses TRBV7-9 and TRBJ1-1; D ambiguous. CDR3 length: 16 residues. V gave up 5 bases and J gave up 7 bases, with 23 bases separating them. Germline V lookup: CDR1 SEHNR, CDR2 FQNEAQ (reference sequence). CDR3 in DNA: TGTGCCAGCAGCACCAGATCGCCTTCCAACACGAATGAAGCTTTCTTT. This translates into CASSTRSPSNTNEAFF.

This chain uses TRBV4-3 with TRBJ2-7; the D gene is possibly TRBD1 (7 bases). Between the trimmed V and J ends, which lost 0 bases and 1 base, there was a span of 19 bases. The CDR3 runs 18 residues. Germline-derived CDR1 and CDR2 are LGHNA and YSLEER. CDR3 in DNA: TGCGCCAGCAGCCAAGATCCCATCCGGGGGACAGAGTCCTACGAGCAGTACTTC. Translating gives CASSQDPIRGTESYEQYF.

The chain combines TRBV6-6 with TRBJ2-5, with TRBD1 as a possible D gene (6 bases). V dropped 2 bases and J dropped 1 base, with 8 bases sitting between them. There are 14 residues in the CDR3. Per germline, CDR1 MNHNY and CDR2 SVGAGI (reference sequence). The CDR3 sequence: CASSYGQFQETQYF. The CDR3 DNA reads as TGTGCCAGCAGTTACGGACAGTTCCAAGAGACCCAGTACTTC.

This clonotype appeared many times. The chain carries TRBV7-2 and TRBJ2-7; 9 bases align to TRBD2. Germline assignment: CDR1 SGHTA and CDR2 FQGNSA. The V gene end was trimmed by 4 bases and the J gene end by 2 bases; junction bases not matched to a gene: 9. The CDR3 loop spans 16 amino acids. The chain's CDR3 is CASSYLAGRPTYEQYF. The CDR3 DNA follows: TGTGCCAGCAGCTATCTAGCGGGGCGGCCTACCTACGAGCAGTACTTC.

The V gene is TRBV28, the J gene TRBJ2-1, with 11 nucleotides matching TRBD2. V was clipped by 8 bases and J by 8 bases; unmatched bases: 2. The CDR3 has 12 amino acids. Germline CDR1 reads MDHEN; CDR2 reads SYDVKM. CDR3 sequence reads: CASGTSGYEQFF. The CDR3 DNA is TGTGCCAGCGGGACTAGCGGTTATGAGCAGTTCTTC.

This clonotype has a handful of counts. One junction end disagrees with the germline gene, perhaps due to a read error. The rearrangement uses TRBV11-2 and TRBJ2-5; D is uncertain. The CDR3 covers 14 residues. CDR1 and CDR2 from the germline V gene are SGHAT and FQNNGV. The DNA for the CDR3 is TGTGCCAGCAGCTCCGGACGGAACCAAGGGACCCAGTACTTC. Translated, it gives CASSSGRNQGTQYF.

The sample holds a few counts of this clonotype. The chain has TRBV9 and TRBJ2-3; possible D gene TRBD2, 6 bases. The germline V and J ends were trimmed by 0 bases and 2 bases, with 7 bases remaining between them. Per the germline V gene, CDR1 is SGDLS and CDR2 is YYNGEE. CDR3 length: 14 residues. The CDR3 DNA reads as TGTGCCAGCAGCGTAGGCGGGAACACAGATACGCAGTATTTT. It specifies CASSVGGNTDTQYF.

The chain links TRBV19 to TRBJ1-5, with D tentatively TRBD1 (6 bases). The ends were cut back, 3 bases at V and 4 bases at J, with 16 bases in the middle. There are 16 residues in the CDR3. The V gene's germline CDR1 is LNHDA and CDR2 SQIVND (reference sequence). The CDR3 sequence is CASSMTPDSRNQPQHF. For the CDR3, the DNA is TGTGCCAGTAGTATGACCCCGGACAGCCGTAATCAGCCCCAGCATTTT.

This clonotype has more than one count but fewer than ten. V and J are TRBV12-3 or TRBV12-4 and TRBJ1-1, with D unclear. The CDR3 consists of 11 residues. Trimming removed 3 bases at V and 7 bases at J, with 6 bases between. CDR3 in amino acids: CASSFEHEAFF. The CDR3 region has the DNA TGTGCCAGCAGTTTTGAGCATGAAGCTTTCTTT.

There are many counts of this clonotype. This rearrangement joins TRBV20-1 to TRBJ2-1, with TRBD2 as a possible D gene (5 bases). This CDR3 is 13 amino acids long. V was shortened by 6 bases and J by 4 bases, with 13 bases between the two germline ends. CDR1 is DFQATT and CDR2 is SNEGSKA in the germline V gene (reference sequence). The CDR3 spells CSASDLNYNEQFF. As DNA, the CDR3 is TGCAGTGCGTCGGACTTAAATTACAATGAGCAGTTCTTC.